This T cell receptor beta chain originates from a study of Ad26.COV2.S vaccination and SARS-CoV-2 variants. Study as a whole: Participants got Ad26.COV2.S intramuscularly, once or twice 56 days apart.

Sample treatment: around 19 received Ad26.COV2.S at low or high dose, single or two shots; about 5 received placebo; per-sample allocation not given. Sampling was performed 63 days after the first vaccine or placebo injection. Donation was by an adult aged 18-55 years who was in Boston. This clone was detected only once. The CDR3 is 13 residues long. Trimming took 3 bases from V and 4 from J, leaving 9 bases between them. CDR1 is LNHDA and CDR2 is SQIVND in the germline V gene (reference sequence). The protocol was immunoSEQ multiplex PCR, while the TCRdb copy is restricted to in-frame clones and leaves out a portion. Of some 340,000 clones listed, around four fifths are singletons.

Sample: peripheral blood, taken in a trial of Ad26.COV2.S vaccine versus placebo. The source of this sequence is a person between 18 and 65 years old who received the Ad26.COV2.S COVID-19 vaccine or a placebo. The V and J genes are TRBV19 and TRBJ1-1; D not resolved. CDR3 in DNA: TGTGCCAGTAGTATGCGAGGGATCACTGAAGCTTTCTTT. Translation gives CASSMRGITEAFF.